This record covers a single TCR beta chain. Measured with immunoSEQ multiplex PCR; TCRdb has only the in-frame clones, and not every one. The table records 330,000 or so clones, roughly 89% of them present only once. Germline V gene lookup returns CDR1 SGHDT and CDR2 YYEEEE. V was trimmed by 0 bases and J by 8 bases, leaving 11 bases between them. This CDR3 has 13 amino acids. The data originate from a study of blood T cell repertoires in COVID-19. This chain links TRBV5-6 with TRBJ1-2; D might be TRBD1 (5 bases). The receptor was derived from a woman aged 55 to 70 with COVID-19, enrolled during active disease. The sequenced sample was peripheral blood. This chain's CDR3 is CASSLAGGSGYTF. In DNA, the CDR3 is TGTGCCAGCAGCTTGGCTGGGGGGAGCGGCTACACCTTC.